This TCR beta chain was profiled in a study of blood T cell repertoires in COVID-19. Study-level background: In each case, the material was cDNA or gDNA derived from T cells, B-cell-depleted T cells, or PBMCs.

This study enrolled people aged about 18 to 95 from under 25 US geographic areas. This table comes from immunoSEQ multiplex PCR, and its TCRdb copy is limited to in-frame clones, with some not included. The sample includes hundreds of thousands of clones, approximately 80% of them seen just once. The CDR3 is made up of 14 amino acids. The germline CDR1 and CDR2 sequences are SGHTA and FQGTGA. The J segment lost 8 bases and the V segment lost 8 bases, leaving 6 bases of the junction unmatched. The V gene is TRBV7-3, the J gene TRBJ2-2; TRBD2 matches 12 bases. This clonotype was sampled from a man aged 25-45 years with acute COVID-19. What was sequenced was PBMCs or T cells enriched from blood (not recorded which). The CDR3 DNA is TGTGCCAGCGGGACTAGCGGGTCATCTGGGGAGCTGTTTTTT. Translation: CASGTSGSSGELFF.